This T cell receptor (beta chain) was retrieved from a study of tissue T cells after allogeneic stem cell transplantation. This table comes from immunoSEQ multiplex PCR, and its TCRdb copy is limited to in-frame clones, with some not included. The table shows some 25,000 clones, with roughly 70% occurring only once. Notes on this clone: Its specificity is unknown.

The CDR3 is 14 amino acids. V lost 0 bases, J lost 11 bases, and 14 bases lay in between. Looked up from germline, CDR1 is SGHTA and CDR2 is FQGNSA. The study, taken as a whole, reports: Alloreactivity or antigen specificity of tissue TCRs was not determined; some clones might be host cells. Blood and spleen captured only part of the tissue TCR repertoire. Anatomically similar tissues had similar TCR repertoires within each patient.

Comparators without hematopoietic cell transplant had other cancers, at least five gastrointestinal samples, and no known gastrointestinal disease. The chain joins TRBV7-2 to TRBJ2-1; tentatively, D is TRBD2 (5 bases). Material: tissue from the ileum, obtained at autopsy. The sequence derives from a female donor aged 60 or older with lung cancer. The CDR3 bases are TGTGCCAGCAGCTTAGCGGGGAGAGGCATGCAGCAGTTCTTC. It is translated as CASSLAGRGMQQFF.